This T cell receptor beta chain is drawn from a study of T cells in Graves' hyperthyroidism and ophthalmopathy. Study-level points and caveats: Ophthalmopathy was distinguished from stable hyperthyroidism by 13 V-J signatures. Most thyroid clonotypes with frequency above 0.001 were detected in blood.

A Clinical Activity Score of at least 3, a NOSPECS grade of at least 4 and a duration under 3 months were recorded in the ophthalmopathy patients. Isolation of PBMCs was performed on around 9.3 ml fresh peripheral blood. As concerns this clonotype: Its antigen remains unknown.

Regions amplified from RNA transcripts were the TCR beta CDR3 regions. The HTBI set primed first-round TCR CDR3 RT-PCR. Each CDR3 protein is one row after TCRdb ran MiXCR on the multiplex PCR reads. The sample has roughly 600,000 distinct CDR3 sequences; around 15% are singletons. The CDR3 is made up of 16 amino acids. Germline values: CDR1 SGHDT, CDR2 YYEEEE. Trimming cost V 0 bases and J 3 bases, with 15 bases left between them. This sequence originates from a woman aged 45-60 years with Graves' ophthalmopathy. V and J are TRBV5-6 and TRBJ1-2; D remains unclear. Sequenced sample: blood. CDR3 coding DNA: TGTGCCAGCAGCTTGGCCTTAGTGGTGGTTGACTATGGCTACACCTTC. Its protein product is CASSLALVVVDYGYTF.